The 25 T cell receptor beta chains given below trace back to one sample, sequenced in a study of siplizumab effects on memory and regulatory T cells. Measured with immunoSEQ multiplex PCR; TCRdb has only the in-frame clones, and not every one. The sample includes 90,000 to 110,000 clones, roughly 94% of them seen just once. Material: Tregs sorted from blood. These receptors were collected from a human donor in good health.

The chain carries TRBV5-1 and TRBJ2-7; 10 positions match TRBD2. V lost 1 base, J lost 6 bases, and 10 bases stayed unmatched. The CDR3 has 16 amino acids. Germline V CDR1 and CDR2: SGHRS, YFSETQ. The CDR3 bases are TGCGCCAGCAGCTTGATGAGCGGGAGGGCCGATGGCGAGCAGTACTTC. It is translated as CASSLMSGRADGEQYF.

For the CDR3, the DNA is TGTGCCAGCAGTTACCTACCGCGTACTGAAGCTTTCTTT. This codes for CASSYLPRTEAFF. This chain links TRBV6-5 with TRBJ1-1, with D hard to call. Germline V CDR1 and CDR2: MNHEY, SVGAGI. V dropped 2 bases and J dropped 5 bases, with 9 bases sitting between them. The CDR3 extends over 13 amino acids.

The chain couples TRBV10-3 to TRBJ1-2; the match to TRBD1 covers 9 bases. This CDR3 region has 13 residues. The junction had 5 bases not matched to a gene; V was cut back by 10 bases and J by 2 bases. The germline gives CDR1 ENHRY, CDR2 SYGVKD. The chain's CDR3 is CATGDRVNYGYTF. The CDR3 DNA is TGTGCCACCGGGGACAGGGTGAACTATGGCTACACCTTC.

The rearrangement uses TRBV6-1 and TRBJ1-2; perhaps TRBD1 as D (6 bases). The germline V gene has CDR1 MNHNS and CDR2 SASEGT. The CDR3 is 13 residues long. Trimming took off 5 bases at V and 4 bases at J, with 11 bases between the two ends. The DNA for the CDR3 is TGTGCCAGCAGTTGGACAGCAGCCTATGGCTACACCTTC. Protein sequence: CASSWTAAYGYTF.

This clone has a handful of counts. The rearrangement links TRBV28 to TRBJ1-2; D unclear. Germline CDR1 reads MDHEN; CDR2 reads SYDVKM. V was cut by 4 bases and J by 7 bases, with 16 bases left in between. This CDR3 comprises 14 residues. CDR3 nucleotide sequence: TGTGCCAGCAGTTCGGGCAGATCAGACATTGGCTACACCTTC. It encodes CASSSGRSDIGYTF.

The chain uses TRBV9 and TRBJ1-1; D not resolved. The CDR3 covers 17 residues. The V end was cut by 0 bases, the J end by 4 bases, with 19 bases between. Germline V gene sequence: CDR1 SGDLS, CDR2 YYNGEE. The CDR3 region has the DNA TGTGCCAGCAGCGTAGCTCTTTGGGCCCCAGACCTCACTGAAGCTTTCTTT. Encoded protein: CASSVALWAPDLTEAFF.

This clone was counted a few times. The chain is built from TRBV19 and TRBJ1-2; 9 nucleotides line up with TRBD1. With V trimmed by 4 bases and J by 5 bases, 8 bases remained unmatched. This CDR3 contains 15 residues. Germline values: CDR1 LNHDA, CDR2 SQIVND (reference sequence). The CDR3 spells CASSTPGQGWYGYTF. The CDR3 coding sequence is TGTGCCAGTAGTACCCCGGGACAGGGCTGGTATGGCTACACCTTC.

The CDR3 protein is CASSSGRGRRLSGYTF. CDR3 in DNA: TGTGCCAGCTCATCGGGAAGGGGGCGCAGACTTAGTGGCTACACCTTC. The J gene is TRBJ1-2, the V gene TRBV18, with 7 bases aligning to TRBD1. This CDR3 region has 16 residues. V lost 5 bases and J lost 7; bases outside the gene matches: 16. Germline CDR1 and CDR2: KGHSH and LQKENI.

This sequence joins TRBV6-5 and TRBJ1-1; no reliable D call. Germline V gives CDR1 MNHEY, CDR2 SVGAGI. With 5 bases removed from V and 3 bases from J, the gap between germline ends came to 10 bases. The CDR3 length is 13 residues. The CDR3: CASSELAYTEAFF. Written as DNA, the CDR3 is TGTGCCAGCAGTGAGCTGGCCTACACTGAAGCTTTCTTT.

CDR3 amino acids: CASNPRDPFYEQYF. CDR3 nucleotides: TGTGCCAGCAACCCCCGGGACCCTTTTTACGAGCAGTACTTC. The V call is TRBV2, the J call TRBJ2-7; D possibly matches TRBD1 or TRBD2 (5 bases each). The germline V and J ends were trimmed by 7 bases and 4 bases, with 17 bases remaining between them. The V gene's germline CDR1 is SNHLY and CDR2 FYNNEI. The CDR3 extends over 14 amino acids.

The CDR3 nucleotides are TGTGCCAGCAGTTACTATACTAGCGGGAGCTCGGGTGAGCAGTTCTTC. As protein: CASSYYTSGSSGEQFF. The chain recombines TRBV6-6 with TRBJ2-1, with 11 bases matching TRBD2. Germline CDR1 and CDR2: MNHNY and SVGAGI (reference sequence). This CDR3 is built from 16 residues. The V segment lost 1 base and the J segment 9 bases; nucleotides outside the gene matches: 8.

This clone has just a few counts. The chain is built from TRBV6-1 and TRBJ1-4; tentatively, D is TRBD1 (6 bases). The CDR3 runs to 16 residues. Germline assignment: CDR1 MNHNS and CDR2 SASEGT. With 4 bases removed from V and 3 bases from J, the gap between germline ends came to 15 bases. The CDR3: CASSVGGGIANEKLFF. The CDR3 DNA follows: TGTGCCAGCAGTGTTGGGGGGGGCATTGCTAATGAAAAACTGTTTTTT.

J is TRBJ2-2 and V is TRBV18, with D perhaps matching TRBD1 (6 bases). The V end was cut by 1 base, the J end by 5 bases, with 14 bases between. This CDR3 comprises 16 residues. Germline lookup yields CDR1 KGHSH and CDR2 LQKENI. The CDR3 sequence is CASSPLPAGATGELFF. CDR3 DNA: TGTGCCAGCTCACCACTGCCCGCAGGGGCTACCGGGGAGCTGTTTTTT.

This chain joins TRBV5-4 and TRBJ2-6; D gene ambiguous. This CDR3 contains 14 residues. V shed 6 bases and J shed 2 bases, with 9 bases lying between them. Germline CDR1 is SGHNT and CDR2 is YYREEE (reference sequence). The CDR3 sequence is CASTLLTGANVLTF. The CDR3 nucleotides are TGTGCCAGCACCCTTCTAACTGGGGCCAACGTCCTGACTTTC.

This clone was recorded only once. The V gene is TRBV6-5, the J gene TRBJ2-7; a possible D gene is TRBD2 (6 bases). Germline V gene lookup returns CDR1 MNHEY and CDR2 SVGAGI. The CDR3 sequence is 14 residues long. V was cut by 4 bases and J by 3 bases, with 13 bases left in between. The chain's CDR3 is CASSSAGRGYEQYF. CDR3 in DNA: TGTGCCAGCAGTTCAGCGGGCCGAGGCTACGAGCAGTACTTC.

J is TRBJ2-7 and V is TRBV10-2; TRBD1 matches 9 bases. V lost 6 bases to trimming and J lost 1 base; unmatched junction nucleotides: 1. The V gene's germline CDR1 is WSHSY and CDR2 SAAADI. CDR3 length: 13 amino acids. The CDR3 coding sequence is TGCGCCAGCAGGACAGGGGGGTCCTACGAGCAGTACTTC. It encodes CASRTGGSYEQYF.

The chain uses TRBV5-8 and TRBJ2-1; 7 nucleotides match TRBD1. This CDR3 spans 14 amino acids. The V and J ends lost 4 bases and 9 bases, in that order; junction bases with no gene match: 10. Per germline, CDR1 SGHTS and CDR2 YDEGEE. The CDR3: CASSIKTGKAEQFF. The CDR3 DNA is TGTGCCAGCAGCATAAAGACAGGGAAGGCTGAGCAGTTCTTC. The full variable domain, completed using reference TRBV5-8 and TRBJ2-1, is EAGVTQSPTHLIKTRGQQATLRCSPISGHTSVYWYQQALGLGLQFLLWYDEGEERNRGNFPPRFSGRQFPNYSSELNVNALELEDSALYLCASSIKTGKAEQFFGPGTRLTVL.

This chain links TRBV7-9 with TRBJ2-6, with TRBD2 matching over 10 bases. The CDR3 length is 17 residues. Germline CDR1 is SEHNR and CDR2 is FQNEAQ (reference sequence). Trimming removed 4 bases from V and 0 bases from J; junction bases left unmatched: 3. CDR3 in DNA: TGTGCCAGCAGCTCACTAGCGGGATCCTCTGGGGCCAACGTCCTGACTTTC. Its translation is CASSSLAGSSGANVLTF.

The chain links TRBV27 to TRBJ1-2; maybe TRBD1 (6 bases). Germline CDR1 is MNHEY and CDR2 is SMNVEV (reference sequence). V lost 5 bases to trimming and J lost 2 bases, with 15 bases between them. The CDR3 is 15 residues long. The CDR3 DNA follows: TGTGCCAGCAGTGCTGGGGCTCAGGGGAACTATGGCTACACCTTC. The encoded protein is CASSAGAQGNYGYTF.

As concerns this clone: This CDR3 is also generated by other DNA sequences in the sample. The CDR3 nucleotides read TGTGCCAGCAGCCTATCAGATACGCAGTATTTT. This encodes CASSLSDTQYF. V and J are TRBV7-9 and TRBJ2-3; D unclear. The CDR3 spans 11 residues. CDR1 and CDR2 (germline): SEHNR, FQNEAQ (reference sequence). V gave up 5 bases and J gave up 4 bases, with 4 bases separating them.

V is TRBV7-9 and J is TRBJ1-3; unclear D gene. The CDR3 runs 14 residues. V was shortened by 1 base and J by 4 bases, with 8 bases between the two germline ends. The V gene's germline CDR1 is SEHNR and CDR2 FQNEAQ (reference sequence). For the CDR3, the DNA is TGTGCCAGCAGCTTAGACCCCCGAGGAAACACCATATATTTT. Its protein is CASSLDPRGNTIYF.

The genes are TRBV21-1 and TRBJ2-3. TRBV21-1 is assigned pseudogene status. This CDR3 region has 17 residues. CDR3 amino acids: CASINLRLEGSTDTQYF. The DNA for the CDR3 is TGTGCCAGCATCAACCTAAGGCTTGAGGGGAGCACAGATACGCAGTATTTT.

The chain has TRBV10-3 and TRBJ2-1, with TRBD1 matching 11 bases. CDR1 is ENHRY and CDR2 is SYGVKD in the germline V gene. The CDR3 has 14 amino acids. V gave up 9 bases and J gave up 9 bases; unmatched junction bases: 10. CDR3 DNA sequence: TGTGCCATATTAGGAGGACAGGGGGCTAGTGAGCAGTTCTTC. Protein sequence: CAILGGQGASEQFF.

The chain uses TRBV19 and TRBJ2-1, with 13 bases matching TRBD2. This CDR3 is built from 16 residues. CDR1 LNHDA and CDR2 SQIVND come from the germline V gene (reference sequence). With V trimmed by 5 bases and J by 4 bases, 5 bases remained unmatched. CDR3 region: CASSVRTSGSYNEQFF. As DNA, the CDR3 is TGTGCCAGTAGTGTTCGGACTAGCGGGAGTTACAATGAGCAGTTCTTC.

The rearrangement links TRBV6-5 to TRBJ2-3; no firm D call. CDR1 and CDR2 (germline): MNHEY, SVGAGI. The V end was cut by 6 bases, the J end by 4 bases, with 11 bases between. This CDR3 has 13 residues. The CDR3 region has the DNA TGTGCCAGCAGCTCCTTCTCCCCAGATACGCAGTATTTT. Protein: CASSSFSPDTQYF.